These 22 T cell receptor beta chains were sequenced from one sample in a study of T cell responses to AZD1222 COVID-19 vaccine. Here immunoSEQ multiplex PCR was the method, and the copy in TCRdb shows in-frame clones only, minus some. The table records approximately 90,000 clones, around 86% of them present only once. The material was peripheral blood, obtained on day 0 of AZD1222 vaccination. Every receptor here comes from an adult in good health.

This sequence joins TRBV4-3 and TRBJ2-7, with 8 bases aligning to TRBD2. The CDR3 length is 14 residues. V shed 8 bases and J 4 bases; nucleotides not matched to a gene: 10. The germline CDR1 and CDR2 sequences are LGHNA and YSLEER. CDR3 loop: CASCRRLAIYEQYF. CDR3 nucleotides: TGCGCCAGCTGCCGCCGACTAGCGATTTACGAGCAGTACTTC.

This chain links TRBV28 with TRBJ1-1, with a tentative D call TRBD1 (5 bases). CDR1 MDHEN and CDR2 SYDVKM come from the germline V gene. Trimming stripped 5 bases from V and 4 bases from J, with 11 bases between. The CDR3 loop spans 13 amino acids. Here the CDR3 reads CASSLHQGTEAFF. CDR3 DNA: TGTGCCAGCAGTCTCCACCAGGGCACTGAAGCTTTCTTT.

The V gene is TRBV24-1, the J gene TRBJ2-7; a weak D match, TRBD2 (6 bases). CDR1 KGHDR and CDR2 SFDVKD come from the germline V gene. Trimming removed 4 bases from V and 7 bases from J, with 19 bases in between. The CDR3 loop spans 15 amino acids. CDR3: CATSDTGETRREQYF. CDR3 coding DNA: TGTGCCACCAGTGACACGGGAGAGACTCGACGGGAGCAGTACTTC.

This rearrangement joins TRBV7-2 to TRBJ2-1; TRBD2 matches 9 bases. The V gene end was trimmed by 7 bases and the J gene end by 15 bases; junction bases not matched to a gene: 22. The germline gives CDR1 SGHTA, CDR2 FQGNSA. The CDR3 contains 16 residues. In nucleotides, the CDR3 is TGTGCCAGCACTTTGTCTAGCGGGATAATACCAATGAGCTTGTTCTTC. Residues: CASTLSSGIIPMSLFF.

The rearrangement links TRBV18 to TRBJ2-7; 11 bases map to TRBD1. Germline CDR1 KGHSH, CDR2 LQKENI. CDR3 length equals 16 residues. Trimming took 3 bases from V and 3 from J; bases not matched to a gene: 7. CDR3 residues: CASSPSGTGGIYEQYF. For the CDR3, the DNA is TGTGCCAGCTCACCTTCCGGGACAGGGGGGATCTACGAGCAGTACTTC.

The chain links TRBV7-9 to TRBJ2-2; 12 bases are a match to TRBD2. The CDR3 is 18 amino acids. Germline-derived CDR1 and CDR2 are SEHNR and FQNEAQ (reference sequence). The ends lost 0 bases at V and 7 bases at J; junction bases unmatched: 9. The CDR3 DNA reads as TGTGCCAGCAGCTTAGCTCTACGAGGACTAGCGGGAATCGGGGAGCTGTTTTTT. It specifies CASSLALRGLAGIGELFF.

V usage is TRBV6-1 and J usage is TRBJ2-7; tentatively, D is TRBD2 (6 bases). V gave up 3 bases and J gave up 5 bases, with 17 bases separating them. CDR1 and CDR2 (germline): MNHNS, SASEGT. The CDR3 has 15 residues. The CDR3 sequence: CASSEPGLSLNEQYF. CDR3 coding DNA: TGTGCCAGCAGTGAGCCGGGACTTAGTTTAAACGAGCAGTACTTC.

This chain links TRBV5-1 with TRBJ2-7; 7 bases align to TRBD1. The CDR3 runs 14 residues. With 7 bases clipped from V and 3 bases from J, the junction kept 10 bases outside the gene matches. The germline V gene has CDR1 SGHRS and CDR2 YFSETQ. The CDR3 sequence: CASARRQGSYEQYF. The CDR3 bases are TGCGCCAGCGCCCGGAGACAGGGTAGCTACGAGCAGTACTTC.

This clone was seen once. V is TRBV19 and J is TRBJ1-2; TRBD1 aligns across 8 bases. This CDR3 comprises 16 residues. Trimming cost V 2 bases and J 7 bases; bases outside gene matches: 12. Germline V gene lookup returns CDR1 LNHDA and CDR2 SQIVND (reference sequence). CDR3 amino acids: CASSIFRGGQGRGYTF. As DNA, the CDR3 is TGTGCCAGTAGTATATTCCGCGGTGGACAGGGACGTGGCTACACCTTC.

The rearrangement links TRBV4-3 to TRBJ2-1; 9 bases agree with TRBD2. CDR3 length: 15 residues. From germline, CDR1 is LGHNA and CDR2 YSLEER. The J segment lost 9 bases and the V segment lost 1 base, leaving 7 bases of the junction unmatched. The CDR3 nucleotides are TGCGCCAGCAGCCAAGCAGCGGGAGGACGATTTGAGCAGTTCTTC. Translating gives CASSQAAGGRFEQFF.

The V and J genes are TRBV2 and TRBJ1-2; D perhaps matches TRBD1 (6 bases). The CDR3 loop spans 14 amino acids. Germline V CDR1 and CDR2: SNHLY, FYNNEI. Between the trimmed V and J ends, which lost 3 bases and 0 bases, there was a span of 8 bases. The CDR3 region is CASSEAGANYGYTF. The CDR3 coding sequence is TGTGCCAGCAGTGAGGCAGGGGCTAACTATGGCTACACCTTC.

The rearrangement joins TRBV5-6 to TRBJ2-7; 7 bases agree with TRBD1. CDR1 SGHDT and CDR2 YYEEEE come from the germline V gene. CDR3 length equals 14 residues. Trimming took 2 bases from V and 2 from J; bases not matched to a gene: 4. CDR3 coding DNA: TGTGCCAGCAGCTTCGGACAGGCCCCCTACGAGCAGTACTTC. This translates into CASSFGQAPYEQYF.

The gene calls are TRBV11-2 and TRBJ2-7, with D possibly TRBD2 on 5 matching bases. V lost 5 bases, J lost 3 bases, and 14 bases lay in between. The CDR3 sequence is 14 residues long. CDR1 is SGHAT and CDR2 is FQNNGV in the germline V gene. Written as DNA, the CDR3 is TGTGCCAGCAGCCCCATCGAGGGCTACTACGAGCAGTACTTC. Translated: CASSPIEGYYEQYF.

This clone showed up just a few times. The chain carries TRBV18 and TRBJ2-5; unclear D gene. The CDR3 sequence is 14 residues long. V dropped 0 bases and J dropped 2 bases, with 7 bases sitting between them. Germline V CDR1 and CDR2: KGHSH, LQKENI. The CDR3 sequence is CASSPPNLQETQYF. CDR3 DNA sequence: TGTGCCAGCTCACCACCTAACTTGCAAGAGACCCAGTACTTC.

This clone was seen only once. The gene calls are TRBV27 and TRBJ1-5; D might be TRBD1 (6 bases). V lost 7 bases, J lost 6 bases, and 19 bases lay in between. Germline CDR1 and CDR2: MNHEY and SMNVEV (reference sequence). The CDR3 loop spans 15 amino acids. The CDR3 reads CASNPGQTNIQPQHF. The CDR3 DNA is TGTGCCAGCAATCCCGGACAGACAAATATTCAGCCCCAGCATTTT.

In its sample, this clone was seen once. V and J are TRBV7-6 and TRBJ2-3, with D possibly TRBD1 on 6 matching bases. The CDR3 is made up of 17 amino acids. CDR1 and CDR2 from the germline V gene are SGHVS and FNYEAQ. Deletions cut 2 bases from V and 2 bases from J, with 17 bases between. DNA of the CDR3: TGTGCCAGCAGCTTATACGTCGCACAGGGATTCACAGATACGCAGTATTTT. Protein sequence: CASSLYVAQGFTDTQYF. Drawing the rest from reference TRBV7-6 and TRBJ2-3, the complete variable domain is GAGVSQSPRYKVTKRGQDVALRCDPISGHVSLYWYRQALGQGPEFLTYFNYEAQQDKSGLPNDRFSAERPEGSISTLTIQRTEQRDSAMYRCASSLYVAQGFTDTQYFGPGTRLTVL.

The gene calls are TRBV28 and TRBJ2-7; D is possibly TRBD2 (6 bases). The CDR3 spans 13 residues. Trimming took 6 bases from V and 3 from J, leaving 12 bases between them. Germline V gives CDR1 MDHEN, CDR2 SYDVKM. The CDR3 nucleotides read TGTGCCAGCAGAACGGGGACTGGCTACGAGCAGTACTTC. Its protein product is CASRTGTGYEQYF.

V is TRBV7-9 and J is TRBJ2-7; 8 bases align to TRBD1. The CDR3 is 14 amino acids. CDR1 is SEHNR, CDR2 FQNEAQ, per germline (reference sequence). The J segment lost 5 bases and the V segment lost 6 bases, leaving 9 bases of the junction unmatched. CDR3 DNA sequence: TGTGCCAGCAGGCAGGGGGCCATAACACACGAGCAGTACTTC. Residues: CASRQGAITHEQYF.

The chain recombines TRBV10-2 with TRBJ2-3; TRBD2 agrees at 7 bases. J lost 7 bases, V lost 0 bases, and 10 bases had no gene match. Germline V gives CDR1 WSHSY, CDR2 SAAADI. This CDR3 is built from 16 residues. The CDR3 coding sequence is TGCGCCAGCAGTGAGTCCGGGACTACACTTATGCATACGCAGTATTTT. Translated, it gives CASSESGTTLMHTQYF.

The chain is built from TRBV28 and TRBJ1-3; TRBD1 agrees at 9 bases. J lost 4 bases, V lost 2 bases, and 6 bases had no gene match. The CDR3 extends over 16 amino acids. CDR1 and CDR2 (germline): MDHEN, SYDVKM. The CDR3 sequence: CASSLGTGTLGNTIYF. CDR3 in DNA: TGTGCCAGCAGTTTAGGGACAGGGACTTTGGGAAACACCATATATTTT.

The chain employs TRBV7-6 and TRBJ2-2, with D perhaps TRBD1 (5 bases). The germline V and J ends were trimmed by 3 bases and 6 bases, with 11 bases remaining between them. The CDR3 runs 14 residues. Germline CDR1 reads SGHVS; CDR2 reads FNYEAQ. The CDR3 protein is CASSFSGSPGELFF. The CDR3 DNA follows: TGTGCCAGCAGCTTTTCAGGGTCCCCCGGGGAGCTGTTTTTT.

V usage is TRBV19 and J usage is TRBJ1-2; TRBD1 might be the D (6 bases). The CDR3 is 13 amino acids. Germline V CDR1 and CDR2: LNHDA, SQIVND (reference sequence). The V end lost 5 bases, the J end lost 4 bases, and 11 bases lay between the germline ends. This CDR3 is CASSVQGLYGYTF. CDR3 nucleotides: TGTGCCAGTAGTGTTCAGGGGCTCTATGGCTACACCTTC. Variable domain in full (rest from reference TRBV19 and TRBJ1-2): DGGITQSPKYLFRKEGQNVTLSCEQNLNHDAMYWYRQDPGQGLRLIYYSQIVNDFQKGDIAEGYSVSREKKESFPLTVTSAQKNPTAFYLCASSVQGLYGYTFGSGTRLTVV.